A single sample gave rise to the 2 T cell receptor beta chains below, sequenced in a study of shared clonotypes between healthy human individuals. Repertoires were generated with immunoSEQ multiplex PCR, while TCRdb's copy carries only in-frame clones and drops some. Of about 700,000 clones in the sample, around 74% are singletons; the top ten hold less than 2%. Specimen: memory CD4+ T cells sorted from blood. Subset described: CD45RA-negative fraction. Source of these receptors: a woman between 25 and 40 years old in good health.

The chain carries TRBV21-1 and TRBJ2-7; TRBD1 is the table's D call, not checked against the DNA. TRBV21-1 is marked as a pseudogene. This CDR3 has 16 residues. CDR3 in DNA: TGTGCCATTCGAGGGGGGAGACAGGGAAGGGCCTACGAGCAGTACTTC. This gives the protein CAIRGGRQGRAYEQYF.

The CDR3 protein is CAISRTTLLNEQYF. Here the CDR3 DNA reads TGTGCCATCAGCCGGACTACCCTGTTGAACGAGCAGTACTTC. This chain uses TRBV10-3 with TRBJ2-7; perhaps TRBD2 as D (6 bases). This CDR3 spans 14 amino acids. CDR1 is ENHRY and CDR2 is SYGVKD in the germline V gene. Trimming removed 6 bases at V and 5 bases at J, with 17 bases between.